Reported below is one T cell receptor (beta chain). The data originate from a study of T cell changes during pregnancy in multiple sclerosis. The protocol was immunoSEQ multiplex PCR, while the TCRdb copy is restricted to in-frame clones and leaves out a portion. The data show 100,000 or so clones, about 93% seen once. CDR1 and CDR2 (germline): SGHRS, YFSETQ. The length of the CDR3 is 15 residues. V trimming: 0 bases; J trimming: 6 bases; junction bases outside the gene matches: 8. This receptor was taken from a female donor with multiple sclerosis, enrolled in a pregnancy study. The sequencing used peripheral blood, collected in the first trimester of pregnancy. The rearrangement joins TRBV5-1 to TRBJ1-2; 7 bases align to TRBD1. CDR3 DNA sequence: TGCGCCAGCAGCTTGGGCTTTACAGGGGCCGATGGCTACACCTTC. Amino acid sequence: CASSLGFTGADGYTF.